These 26 T cell receptor beta chains originate from one sample sequenced in a study of blood T cell repertoires in COVID-19. The assay was immunoSEQ multiplex PCR, and TCRdb's table has in-frame clones only and misses some. The sample consists of under 150,000 clones, around 88% of them appearing once. The sequencing input was PBMCs or T cells enriched from blood (not recorded which). Receptor source: a woman in her 50s who had recovered from COVID-19.

The V and J genes are TRBV24-1 and TRBJ2-3, with D unresolved. Germline lookup yields CDR1 KGHDR and CDR2 SFDVKD. The V gene lost 5 bases and the J gene lost 4 bases, with 9 bases spanning the gap. The CDR3 totals 13 residues. The CDR3 spells CATSAGFADTQYF. As DNA, the CDR3 is TGTGCCACCAGTGCCGGGTTCGCAGATACGCAGTATTTT.

This clone was detected only a few times. This chain uses TRBV10-1 with TRBJ2-1; TRBD2 matches 11 bases. There are 15 residues in the CDR3. V dropped 4 bases and J dropped 9; count of bases not matched to a gene: 8. Per germline, CDR1 WNHNN and CDR2 SYGVQD (reference sequence). The CDR3 sequence is CASSGSGGDLGEQFF. The DNA of the CDR3 is TGCGCCAGCAGTGGTAGCGGGGGGGATCTTGGTGAGCAGTTCTTC.

The chain couples TRBV7-8 to TRBJ1-1; 7 nucleotides line up with TRBD1. The CDR3 spans 14 residues. Germline V gene data show CDR1 as SGHVS and CDR2 as FQNEAQ. With V trimmed by 4 bases and J by 11 bases, 13 bases remained unmatched. Written as DNA, the CDR3 is TGTGCCAGCAGCTCCCTCGACAGGGCTCAAAATGCTTTCTTT. As protein: CASSSLDRAQNAFF.

The genes are TRBV19 and TRBJ1-1; TRBD1 matches 7 bases. CDR3 size: 14 residues. Germline CDR1 reads LNHDA; CDR2 reads SQIVND (reference sequence). Trimming took 5 bases from V and 2 from J; bases not matched to a gene: 5. The DNA of the CDR3 is TGTGCCAGTAGTGTCGGACAGGCAAACACTGAAGCTTTCTTT. Amino acid sequence: CASSVGQANTEAFF.

This chain links TRBV7-2 with TRBJ1-1; D unresolved. This CDR3 has 15 residues. Trimming removed 1 base from V and 7 bases from J, with 16 bases in between. The germline CDR1 and CDR2 sequences are SGHTA and FQGNSA. CDR3 DNA: TGTGCCAGCAGCTTAGAAGCGGGCCGGGAAGTTGAAGCTTTCTTT. Amino acids: CASSLEAGREVEAFF.

The chain has TRBV7-2 and TRBJ1-1; TRBD1 aligns across 8 bases. V lost 6 bases, J lost 0 bases, and 3 bases stayed unmatched. Germline CDR1 is SGHTA and CDR2 is FQGNSA. The CDR3 runs 14 residues. The CDR3 DNA is TGTGCCAGCAGACAGGGGGGGATGAACACTGAAGCTTTCTTT. As protein: CASRQGGMNTEAFF.

The J gene is TRBJ2-5, the V gene TRBV5-1, with a possible D match to TRBD1 (6 bases). The CDR3 extends over 15 amino acids. Trimming removed 1 base from V and 2 bases from J, with 12 bases in between. Looked up from germline, CDR1 is SGHRS and CDR2 is YFSETQ. In DNA form, the CDR3 reads TGCGCCAGCAGCTTGACAGGGCAAATACAAGAGACCCAGTACTTC. It is translated as CASSLTGQIQETQYF.

The V gene is TRBV21-1, the J gene TRBJ2-3; TRBD2, the table's D call, was not compared with the DNA. TRBV21-1 is a documented pseudogene. This CDR3 spans 16 amino acids. The CDR3 here is CASSTLSREVTDTQYF. CDR3 DNA: TGTGCCAGCAGCACCCTTAGCAGGGAGGTCACAGATACGCAGTATTTT.

The chain carries TRBV3-1 (or the pseudogene TRBV3-2) and TRBJ2-1; 14 nucleotides align to TRBD2. With V trimmed by 5 bases and J by 7 bases, 13 bases remained unmatched. The germline V gene has CDR1 LGHDT and CDR2 YNNKEL (reference sequence). This CDR3 contains 18 residues. In DNA, the CDR3 is TGTGCCAGCAGCTCCCGACTAGCGGGGGGGCCAGTCGAAAATGAGCAGTTCTTC. It encodes CASSSRLAGGPVENEQFF.

This CDR3 is CASSLELFYGYTF. In nucleotides, the CDR3 is TGTGCCAGCAGTTTAGAACTCTTCTATGGCTACACCTTC. The chain employs TRBV12-3 or TRBV12-4 and TRBJ1-2; D unclear. Trimming took 1 base from V and 4 from J, leaving 7 bases between them. The CDR3 extends over 13 amino acids.

This chain joins TRBV30 and TRBJ1-3; 7 bases are shared with TRBD1. The CDR3 is 13 residues long. V gave up 4 bases and J gave up 11 bases; unmatched junction bases: 11. Germline V gene sequence: CDR1 GTSNPN, CDR2 SVGIG (reference sequence). CDR3 DNA: TGTGCCTGGACTGCCGACAGGGCCCGACCCATATATTTT. Amino acid sequence: CAWTADRARPIYF.

This sequence joins TRBV19 and TRBJ2-7; possibly TRBD1 for D (6 bases). In germline, CDR1 is LNHDA, CDR2 SQIVND (reference sequence). The ends were cut back, 6 bases at V and 3 bases at J, with 15 bases in the middle. This CDR3 is built from 14 residues. This CDR3 reads CASSKKQGFYEQYF. As DNA, the CDR3 is TGTGCCAGTAGCAAAAAACAGGGATTCTACGAGCAGTACTTC.

The chain links TRBV11-2 to TRBJ1-2; D perhaps matches TRBD1 (5 bases). The germline V gene has CDR1 SGHAT and CDR2 FQNNGV. CDR3 length: 13 residues. V was pared by 3 bases and J by 2 bases, with 7 bases between. CDR3 DNA: TGTGCCAGCAGCTTTTCAGGGAACTATGGCTACACCTTC. Translating it yields CASSFSGNYGYTF.

This chain connects TRBV6-5 to TRBJ2-7, with D possibly matching TRBD1 (5 bases). V lost 0 bases and J 3 bases, leaving 15 bases between the germline ends. The CDR3 covers 16 residues. Germline CDR1 and CDR2: MNHEY and SVGAGI. CDR3 in amino acids: CASSYSTQGPNYEQYF. In DNA, the CDR3 is TGTGCCAGCAGTTACTCGACCCAGGGCCCGAACTACGAGCAGTACTTC.

V is TRBV7-9 and J is TRBJ1-6, with 9 bases fitting TRBD1. This CDR3 region has 16 residues. Trimming cost V 5 bases and J 9 bases; bases outside gene matches: 11. From germline, CDR1 is SEHNR and CDR2 FQNEAQ (reference sequence). The DNA of the CDR3 is TGTGCCAGCAGCCCCATGGGACAGGGACTTCTTTCACCCCTCCACTTT. It is translated as CASSPMGQGLLSPLHF.

For this clone: At the DNA level, this CDR3 is encoded by other sequences in the same sample as well. The chain employs TRBV3-1 (or the pseudogene TRBV3-2) and TRBJ1-1, with D perhaps matching TRBD1 (5 bases). CDR3 size: 13 residues. Germline CDR1 LGHDT, CDR2 YNNKEL (reference sequence). V was shortened by 1 base and J by 5 bases, with 8 bases between the two germline ends. The CDR3 here is CASSQVRGTEAFF. CDR3 nucleotides: TGTGCCAGCAGCCAAGTCCGGGGGACTGAAGCTTTCTTT.

This chain connects TRBV3-1 (or the pseudogene TRBV3-2) to TRBJ1-4; 7 nucleotides line up with TRBD1. V was clipped by 4 bases and J by 0 bases; unmatched bases: 2. Per the germline V gene, CDR1 is LGHDT and CDR2 is YNNKEL (reference sequence). The CDR3 contains 15 residues. The CDR3 DNA is TGTGCCAGCAGCCGACAGGGTACAACTAATGAAAAACTGTTTTTT. This encodes CASSRQGTTNEKLFF.

This chain joins TRBV19 and TRBJ2-7, with 9 positions matching TRBD1. Germline V CDR1 and CDR2: LNHDA, SQIVND (reference sequence). The CDR3 sequence is 15 residues long. The V and J ends lost 4 bases and 0 bases, in that order; junction bases with no gene match: 4. The CDR3 DNA is TGTGCCAGTAGTACACCGGACAGGGGCTCCTACGAGCAGTACTTC. Residues: CASSTPDRGSYEQYF. Full variable domain (rest looked up from reference TRBV19 and TRBJ2-7): DGGITQSPKYLFRKEGQNVTLSCEQNLNHDAMYWYRQDPGQGLRLIYYSQIVNDFQKGDIAEGYSVSREKKESFPLTVTSAQKNPTAFYLCASSTPDRGSYEQYFGPGTRLTVT.

The rearrangement links TRBV11-1 to TRBJ2-1; TRBD1 might be the D (6 bases). This CDR3 spans 15 amino acids. The V gene's germline CDR1 is SGHAT and CDR2 FQDESV (reference sequence). The V and J ends lost 2 bases and 0 bases respectively, with 8 bases between them. The CDR3 region is CASSLSDSSYNEQFF. The CDR3 DNA sequence: TGTGCCAGCAGCTTATCGGACAGCTCCTACAATGAGCAGTTCTTC.

The rearrangement uses TRBV6-5 and TRBJ2-2, with D possibly being TRBD1 (5 bases). Trimming left V 11 bases short and J 3 bases short, with 16 bases between. CDR3 size: 14 residues. The germline gives CDR1 MNHEY, CDR2 SVGAGI. For the CDR3, the DNA is TGTGCCGGCAAAAGACAGTGGGACACCGGGGAGCTGTTTTTT. Translated, it gives CAGKRQWDTGELFF.

V and J are TRBV6-5 and TRBJ2-7; D possibly corresponds to TRBD1 (6 bases). CDR3 length: 14 residues. Trimming shortened V by 5 bases and J by 2 bases, and 13 bases separated the two germline ends. CDR1 is MNHEY and CDR2 is SVGAGI in the germline V gene. CDR3 region: CASSLGQRPYEQYF. CDR3 coding DNA: TGTGCCAGCAGTCTCGGACAGCGGCCCTACGAGCAGTACTTC.

The V gene is TRBV30, the J gene TRBJ1-1, with 7 positions matching TRBD1. The J segment lost 1 base and the V segment lost 4 bases, leaving 12 bases of the junction unmatched. Germline lookup yields CDR1 GTSNPN and CDR2 SVGIG (reference sequence). The CDR3 is 16 amino acids. CDR3: CAWKTGQGVGNTEAFF. CDR3 sequence (DNA): TGTGCCTGGAAGACGGGGCAGGGGGTCGGGAACACTGAAGCTTTCTTT.

The chain has TRBV18 and TRBJ2-5; no firm D call. The CDR3 spans 14 residues. V gave up 6 bases and J gave up 4 bases, with 15 bases separating them. Germline V gene sequence: CDR1 KGHSH, CDR2 LQKENI. The CDR3, as DNA: TGTGCCAGCTCTCTACTCGATCGATCAGAGACCCAGTACTTC. It translates to CASSLLDRSETQYF.

The gene calls are TRBV3-1 (or the pseudogene TRBV3-2) and TRBJ2-3; 10 bases align to TRBD2. V shed 2 bases, J shed 5 bases, and the junction held 4 bases outside the gene matches. Germline V lookup: CDR1 LGHDT, CDR2 YNNKEL (reference sequence). This CDR3 spans 15 amino acids. CDR3 protein: CASSQLAGVGDTQYF. CDR3 DNA: TGTGCCAGCAGCCAACTAGCGGGGGTAGGAGATACGCAGTATTTT.

The chain links TRBV27 to TRBJ2-5; weak D call: TRBD1 (6 bases). The CDR3 loop spans 16 amino acids. Per the germline V gene, CDR1 is MNHEY and CDR2 is SMNVEV (reference sequence). Trimming took off 4 bases at V and 9 bases at J, with 24 bases between the two ends. Here the CDR3 reads CASSSLNQGFGNAQYF. For the CDR3, the DNA is TGTGCCAGCAGTTCACTAAACCAGGGGTTTGGGAACGCCCAGTACTTC.

This chain connects TRBV10-3 to TRBJ2-7, with 9 bases aligning to TRBD1. The V and J ends lost 5 bases and 3 bases, in that order; junction bases with no gene match: 5. The germline V gene has CDR1 ENHRY and CDR2 SYGVKD. This CDR3 has 14 residues. The CDR3 DNA sequence: TGTGCCATCAGTTCGGGACAGGGTTTCTACGAGCAGTACTTC. Amino acids: CAISSGQGFYEQYF.